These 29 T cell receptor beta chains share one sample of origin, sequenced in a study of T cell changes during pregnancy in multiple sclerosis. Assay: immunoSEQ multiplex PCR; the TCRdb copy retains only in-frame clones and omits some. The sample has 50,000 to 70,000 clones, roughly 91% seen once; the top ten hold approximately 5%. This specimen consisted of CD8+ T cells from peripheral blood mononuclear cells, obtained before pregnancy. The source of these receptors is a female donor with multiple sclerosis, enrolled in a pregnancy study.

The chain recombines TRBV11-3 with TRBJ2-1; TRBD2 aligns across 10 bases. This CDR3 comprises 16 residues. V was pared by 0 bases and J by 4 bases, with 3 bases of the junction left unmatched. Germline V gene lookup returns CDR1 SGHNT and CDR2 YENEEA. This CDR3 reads CASSLEASGSYNEQFF. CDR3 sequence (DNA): TGTGCCAGCAGCTTAGAGGCTAGCGGGAGTTACAATGAGCAGTTCTTC.

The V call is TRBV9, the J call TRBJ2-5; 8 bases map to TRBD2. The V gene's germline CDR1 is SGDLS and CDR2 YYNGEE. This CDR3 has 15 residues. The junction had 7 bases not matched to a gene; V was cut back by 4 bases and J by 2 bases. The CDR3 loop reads CASSPSGGGQETQYF. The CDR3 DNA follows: TGTGCCAGCAGCCCTTCTGGCGGGGGGCAAGAGACCCAGTACTTC.

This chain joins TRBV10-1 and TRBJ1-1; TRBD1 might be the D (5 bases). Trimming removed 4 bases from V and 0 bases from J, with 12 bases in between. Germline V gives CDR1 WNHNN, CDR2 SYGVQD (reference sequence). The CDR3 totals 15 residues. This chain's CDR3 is CASSVGTGLNTEAFF. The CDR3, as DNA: TGCGCCAGCAGTGTAGGGACTGGTTTGAACACTGAAGCTTTCTTT.

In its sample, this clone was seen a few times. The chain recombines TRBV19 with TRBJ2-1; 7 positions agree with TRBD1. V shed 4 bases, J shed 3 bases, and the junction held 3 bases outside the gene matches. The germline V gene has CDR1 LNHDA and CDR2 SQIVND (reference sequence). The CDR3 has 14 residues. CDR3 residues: CASSRQGNYNEQFF. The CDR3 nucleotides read TGTGCCAGTAGTAGACAGGGCAACTACAATGAGCAGTTCTTC.

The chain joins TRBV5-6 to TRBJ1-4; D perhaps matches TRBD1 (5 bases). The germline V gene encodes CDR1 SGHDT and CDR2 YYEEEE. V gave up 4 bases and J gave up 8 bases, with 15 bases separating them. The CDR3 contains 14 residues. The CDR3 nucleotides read TGTGCCAGCAGCCCGGGGGGACGGAACGAAAAACTGTTTTTT. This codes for CASSPGGRNEKLFF.

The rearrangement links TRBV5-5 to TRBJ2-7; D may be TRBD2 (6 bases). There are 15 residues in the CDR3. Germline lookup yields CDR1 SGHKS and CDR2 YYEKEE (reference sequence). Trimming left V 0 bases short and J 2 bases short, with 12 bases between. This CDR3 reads CASSLVPGGTYEQYF. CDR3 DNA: TGTGCCAGCAGCTTGGTCCCTGGGGGGACCTACGAGCAGTACTTC.

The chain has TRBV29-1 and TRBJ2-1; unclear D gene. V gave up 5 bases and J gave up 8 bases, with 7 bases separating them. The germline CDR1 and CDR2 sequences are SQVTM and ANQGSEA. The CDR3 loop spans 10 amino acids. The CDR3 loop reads CSVFPDEQFF. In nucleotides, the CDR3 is TGCAGCGTTTTCCCCGATGAGCAGTTCTTC.

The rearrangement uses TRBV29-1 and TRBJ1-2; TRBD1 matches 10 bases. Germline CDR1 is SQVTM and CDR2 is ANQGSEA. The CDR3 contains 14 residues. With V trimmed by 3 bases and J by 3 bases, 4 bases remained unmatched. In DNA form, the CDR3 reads TGCAGCGTTGATCAAGGGACAGGGGACTATGGCTACACCTTC. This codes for CSVDQGTGDYGYTF. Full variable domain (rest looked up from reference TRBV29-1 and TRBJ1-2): SAVISQKPSRDICQRGTSLTIQCQVDSQVTMMFWYRQQPGQSLTLIATANQGSEATYESGFVIDKFPISRPNLTFSTLTVSNMSPEDSSIYLCSVDQGTGDYGYTFGSGTRLTVV.

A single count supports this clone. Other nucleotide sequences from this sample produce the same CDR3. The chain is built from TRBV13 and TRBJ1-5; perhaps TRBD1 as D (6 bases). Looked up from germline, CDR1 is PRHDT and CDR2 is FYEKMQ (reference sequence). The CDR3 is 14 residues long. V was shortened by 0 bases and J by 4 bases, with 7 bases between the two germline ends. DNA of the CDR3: TGTGCCAGCAGCTTAGGACAGGGTAATCAGCCCCAGCATTTT. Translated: CASSLGQGNQPQHF.

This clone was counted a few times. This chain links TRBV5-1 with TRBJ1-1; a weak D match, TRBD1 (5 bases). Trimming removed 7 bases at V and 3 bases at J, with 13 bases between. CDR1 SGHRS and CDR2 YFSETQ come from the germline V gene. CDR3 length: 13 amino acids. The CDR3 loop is CASGSGADTEAFF. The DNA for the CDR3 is TGCGCCAGCGGCTCTGGGGCAGACACTGAAGCTTTCTTT.

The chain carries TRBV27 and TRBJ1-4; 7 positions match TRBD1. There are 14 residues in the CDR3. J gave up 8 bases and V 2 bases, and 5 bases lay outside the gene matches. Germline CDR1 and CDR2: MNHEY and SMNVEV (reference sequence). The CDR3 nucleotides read TGTGCCAGCAGTTTAAACTGGGACAGAGAAAAACTGTTTTTT. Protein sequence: CASSLNWDREKLFF. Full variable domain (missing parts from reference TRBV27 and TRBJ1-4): EAQVTQNPRYLITVTGKKLTVTCSQNMNHEYMSWYRQDPGLGLRQIYYSMNVEVTDKGDVPEGYKVSRKEKRNFPLILESPSPNQTSLYFCASSLNWDREKLFFGSGTQLSVL.

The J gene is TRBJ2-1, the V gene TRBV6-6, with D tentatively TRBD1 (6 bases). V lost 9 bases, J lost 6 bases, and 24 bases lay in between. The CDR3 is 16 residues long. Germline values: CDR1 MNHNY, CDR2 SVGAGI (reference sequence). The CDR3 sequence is CASPDRPGVMVNEQFF. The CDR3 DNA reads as TGTGCCAGTCCCGACAGGCCCGGGGTGATGGTCAATGAGCAGTTCTTC.

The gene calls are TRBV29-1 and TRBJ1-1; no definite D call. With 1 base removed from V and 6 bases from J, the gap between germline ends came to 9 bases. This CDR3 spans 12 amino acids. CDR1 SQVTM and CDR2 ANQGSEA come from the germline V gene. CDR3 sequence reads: CSVEVGVPEAFF. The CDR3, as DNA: TGCAGCGTTGAAGTCGGGGTCCCTGAAGCTTTCTTT. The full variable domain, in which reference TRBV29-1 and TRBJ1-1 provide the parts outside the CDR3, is SAVISQKPSRDICQRGTSLTIQCQVDSQVTMMFWYRQQPGQSLTLIATANQGSEATYESGFVIDKFPISRPNLTFSTLTVSNMSPEDSSIYLCSVEVGVPEAFFGQGTRLTVV.

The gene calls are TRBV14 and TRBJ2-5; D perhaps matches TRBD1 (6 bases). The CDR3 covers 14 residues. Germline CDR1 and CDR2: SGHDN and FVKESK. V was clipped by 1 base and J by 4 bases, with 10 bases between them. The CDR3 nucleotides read TGTGCCAGCAGCCAAGGGACAGCCACAGAGACCCAGTACTTC. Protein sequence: CASSQGTATETQYF.

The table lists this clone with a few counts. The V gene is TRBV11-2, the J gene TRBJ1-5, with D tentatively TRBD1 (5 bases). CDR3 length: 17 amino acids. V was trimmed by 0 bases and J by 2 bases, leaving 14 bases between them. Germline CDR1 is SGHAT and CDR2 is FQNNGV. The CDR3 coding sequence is TGTGCCAGCAGCTTAGATTCCCAGGGCATGGGCAATCAGCCCCAGCATTTT. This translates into CASSLDSQGMGNQPQHF.

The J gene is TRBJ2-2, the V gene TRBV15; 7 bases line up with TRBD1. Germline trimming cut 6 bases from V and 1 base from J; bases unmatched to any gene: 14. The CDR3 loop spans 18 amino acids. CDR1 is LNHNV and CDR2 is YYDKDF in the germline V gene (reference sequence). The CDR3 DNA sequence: TGTGCCACCAGGCCGCCCGTACTGACAGGGAAGAACACCGGGGAGCTGTTTTTT. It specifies CATRPPVLTGKNTGELFF.

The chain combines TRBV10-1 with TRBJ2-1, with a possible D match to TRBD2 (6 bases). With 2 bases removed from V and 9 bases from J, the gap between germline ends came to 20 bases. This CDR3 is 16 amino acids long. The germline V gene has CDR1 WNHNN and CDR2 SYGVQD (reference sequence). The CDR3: CASSEINAGMESEQFF. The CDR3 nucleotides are TGCGCCAGCAGTGAGATAAATGCGGGGATGGAGAGTGAGCAGTTCTTC.

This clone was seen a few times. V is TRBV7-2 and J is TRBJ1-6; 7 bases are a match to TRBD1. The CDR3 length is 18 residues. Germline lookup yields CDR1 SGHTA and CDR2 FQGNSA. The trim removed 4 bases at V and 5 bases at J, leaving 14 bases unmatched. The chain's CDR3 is CASSSDFRGKLDNSPLHF. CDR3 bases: TGTGCCAGCAGCTCTGATTTCAGGGGGAAGCTGGATAATTCACCCCTCCACTTT.

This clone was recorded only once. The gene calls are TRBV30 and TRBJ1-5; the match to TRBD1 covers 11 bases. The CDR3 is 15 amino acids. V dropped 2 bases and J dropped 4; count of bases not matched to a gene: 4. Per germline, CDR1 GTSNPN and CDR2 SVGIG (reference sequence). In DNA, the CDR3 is TGTGCCTGGAGTATCGGACAGGGGGCGAATCAGCCCCAGCATTTT. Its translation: CAWSIGQGANQPQHF.

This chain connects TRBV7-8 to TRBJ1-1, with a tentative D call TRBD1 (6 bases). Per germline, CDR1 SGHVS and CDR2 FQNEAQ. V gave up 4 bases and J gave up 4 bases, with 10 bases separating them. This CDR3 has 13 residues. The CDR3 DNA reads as TGTGCCAGCAGCTCGACAGGCTCCACTGAAGCTTTCTTT. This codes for CASSSTGSTEAFF.

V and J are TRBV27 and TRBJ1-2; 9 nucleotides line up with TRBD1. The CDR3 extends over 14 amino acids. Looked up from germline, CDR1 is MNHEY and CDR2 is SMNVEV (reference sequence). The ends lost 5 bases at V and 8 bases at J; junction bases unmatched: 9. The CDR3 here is CASSPTGGIEGYTF. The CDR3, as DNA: TGTGCCAGCAGTCCGACAGGGGGGATCGAGGGCTACACCTTC.

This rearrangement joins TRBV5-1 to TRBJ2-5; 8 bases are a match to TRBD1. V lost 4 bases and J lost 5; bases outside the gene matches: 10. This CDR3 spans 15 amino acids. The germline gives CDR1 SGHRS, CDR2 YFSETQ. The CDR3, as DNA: TGCGCCAGCAGCAGCGGACAGGGAGGAAGGGAGACCCAGTACTTC. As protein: CASSSGQGGRETQYF. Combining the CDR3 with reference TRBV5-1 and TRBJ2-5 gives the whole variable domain KAGVTQTPRYLIKTRGQQVTLSCSPISGHRSVSWYQQTPGQGLQFLFEYFSETQRNKGNFPGRFSGRQFSNSRSEMNVSTLELGDSALYLCASSSGQGGRETQYFGPGTRLLVL.

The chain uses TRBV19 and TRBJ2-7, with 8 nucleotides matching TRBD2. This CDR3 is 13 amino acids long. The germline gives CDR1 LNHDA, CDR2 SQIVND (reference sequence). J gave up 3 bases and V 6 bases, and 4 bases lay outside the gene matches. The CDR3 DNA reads TGTGCCAGTAGCGCCGCGGGGGGCTACGAGCAGTACTTC. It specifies CASSAAGGYEQYF.

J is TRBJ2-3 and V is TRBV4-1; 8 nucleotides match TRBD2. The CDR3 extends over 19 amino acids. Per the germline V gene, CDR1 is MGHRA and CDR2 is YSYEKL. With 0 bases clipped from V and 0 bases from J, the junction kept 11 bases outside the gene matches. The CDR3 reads CASSQESTSGRTSTDTQYF. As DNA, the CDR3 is TGCGCCAGCAGCCAAGAGAGTACTAGCGGAAGAACTAGCACAGATACGCAGTATTTT.

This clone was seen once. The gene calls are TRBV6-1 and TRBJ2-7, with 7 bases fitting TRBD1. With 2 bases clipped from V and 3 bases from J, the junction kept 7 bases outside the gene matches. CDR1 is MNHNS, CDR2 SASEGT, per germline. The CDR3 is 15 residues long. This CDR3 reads CASSELRDRGYEQYF. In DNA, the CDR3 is TGTGCCAGCAGTGAACTTCGGGACAGAGGCTACGAGCAGTACTTC.

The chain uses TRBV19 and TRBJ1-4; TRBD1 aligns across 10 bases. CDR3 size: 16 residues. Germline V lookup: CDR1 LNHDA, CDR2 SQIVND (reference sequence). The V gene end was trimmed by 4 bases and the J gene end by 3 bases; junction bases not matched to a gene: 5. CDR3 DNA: TGTGCCAGTAGTAACCGGGACAGGGGAGCTAATGAAAAACTGTTTTTT. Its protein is CASSNRDRGANEKLFF. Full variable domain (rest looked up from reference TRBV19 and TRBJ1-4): DGGITQSPKYLFRKEGQNVTLSCEQNLNHDAMYWYRQDPGQGLRLIYYSQIVNDFQKGDIAEGYSVSREKKESFPLTVTSAQKNPTAFYLCASSNRDRGANEKLFFGSGTQLSVL.

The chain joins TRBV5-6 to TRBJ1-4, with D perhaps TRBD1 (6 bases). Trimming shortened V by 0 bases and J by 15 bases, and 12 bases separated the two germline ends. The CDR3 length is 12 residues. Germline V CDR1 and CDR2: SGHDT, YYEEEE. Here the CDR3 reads CASSLGSGEVFF. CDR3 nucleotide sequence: TGTGCCAGCAGCTTGGGATCAGGGGAAGTGTTTTTT.

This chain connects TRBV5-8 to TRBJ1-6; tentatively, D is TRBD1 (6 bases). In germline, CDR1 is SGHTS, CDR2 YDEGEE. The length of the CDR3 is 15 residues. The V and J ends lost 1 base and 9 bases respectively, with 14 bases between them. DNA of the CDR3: TGTGCCAGCAGCTTGCGGGGGGCTCAGCGTTCACCCCTCCACTTT. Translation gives CASSLRGAQRSPLHF.

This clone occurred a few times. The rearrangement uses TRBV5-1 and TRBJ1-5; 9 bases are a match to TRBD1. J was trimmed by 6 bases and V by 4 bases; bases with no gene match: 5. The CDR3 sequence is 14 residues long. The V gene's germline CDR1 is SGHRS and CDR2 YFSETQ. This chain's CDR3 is CASSLGQGGQPQHF. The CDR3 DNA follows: TGCGCCAGCAGCCTGGGACAGGGAGGTCAGCCCCAGCATTTT. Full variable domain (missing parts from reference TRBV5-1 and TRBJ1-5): KAGVTQTPRYLIKTRGQQVTLSCSPISGHRSVSWYQQTPGQGLQFLFEYFSETQRNKGNFPGRFSGRQFSNSRSEMNVSTLELGDSALYLCASSLGQGGQPQHFGDGTRLSIL.